These 25 T cell receptor beta chains came from one sample sequenced in a study of T cells after somatic rescue of genetic block. Produced via immunoSEQ multiplex PCR; TCRdb's table is partial and in-frame only. The table records about 110,000 clones, over 80% of them present only once. The sequencing input was peripheral blood mononuclear cells (PBMCs). Receptor source: a woman younger than 35.

This clone was recorded once. The chain links TRBV5-1 to TRBJ2-2, with 11 bases that match TRBD2. The CDR3 has 15 residues. The junction had 5 bases not matched to a gene; V was cut back by 5 bases and J by 5 bases. The germline V gene has CDR1 SGHRS and CDR2 YFSETQ. CDR3 nucleotides: TGCGCCAGCAGTAGCGGGGGGGCGAGAACCGGGGAGCTGTTTTTT. Protein product: CASSSGGARTGELFF.

J is TRBJ2-1 and V is TRBV7-9; TRBD2 might be the D (5 bases). The CDR3 sequence is 15 residues long. V gave up 4 bases and J gave up 4 bases, with 14 bases separating them. Germline loops: CDR1 SEHNR, CDR2 FQNEAQ (reference sequence). This CDR3 reads CASSSPRDSYNEQFF. Written as DNA, the CDR3 is TGTGCCAGCAGCTCACCCCGGGATTCATACAATGAGCAGTTCTTC.

The sample holds one count of this clone. V and J are TRBV12-5 and TRBJ1-1, with 8 bases lining up with TRBD1. Germline V gene data show CDR1 as LGHNT and CDR2 as FRNRAP. CDR3 size: 15 residues. V lost 4 bases and J lost 4; bases outside the gene matches: 8. The CDR3 DNA sequence: TGTGCTAGTGGTTCCACCCTGACAGGGGCCACTGAAGCTTTCTTT. This translates into CASGSTLTGATEAFF.

This sequence joins TRBV28 and TRBJ2-6; D is unclear. Per the germline V gene, CDR1 is MDHEN and CDR2 is SYDVKM. CDR3 length: 13 amino acids. V was pared by 6 bases and J by 4 bases, with 7 bases between. CDR3 amino acids: CASRETGANVLTF. CDR3 nucleotide sequence: TGTGCCAGCAGGGAAACCGGGGCCAACGTCCTGACTTTC.

This sequence joins TRBV5-1 and TRBJ2-2, with D possibly TRBD1 on 6 matching bases. The V end lost 2 bases, the J end lost 8 bases, and 13 bases lay between the germline ends. CDR1 is SGHRS, CDR2 YFSETQ, per germline. CDR3 size: 14 residues. The CDR3 region is CASSFGGASGELFF. In nucleotides, the CDR3 is TGCGCCAGCAGCTTTGGGGGCGCGAGTGGGGAGCTGTTTTTT.

The chain combines TRBV30 with TRBJ2-2, with D perhaps TRBD2 (7 bases). The CDR3 is made up of 16 amino acids. CDR1 is GTSNPN, CDR2 SVGIG, per germline (reference sequence). The CDR3: CASSLRGGLGTGELFF. The DNA of the CDR3 is TGTGCGAGTAGCCTTAGGGGGGGTTTGGGCACCGGGGAGCTGTTTTTT.

Here the CDR3 DNA reads TGTGCCAGCAGCTTCTCCGGCAGGCCCCTCTACAATGAGCAGTTCTTC. Amino acid sequence: CASSFSGRPLYNEQFF. The rearrangement links TRBV7-9 to TRBJ2-1; D unresolved. Germline assignment: CDR1 SEHNR and CDR2 FQNEAQ (reference sequence). The CDR3 totals 16 residues. Trimming removed 3 bases from V and 3 bases from J, with 15 bases in between.

The CDR3: CASSELGQANSPLHF. CDR3 DNA: TGTGCCAGCAGCGAACTAGGACAGGCAAATTCACCCCTCCACTTT. The chain combines TRBV9 with TRBJ1-6; 7 bases align to TRBD1. Germline CDR1 SGDLS, CDR2 YYNGEE. Trimming took 3 bases from V and 7 from J; bases not matched to a gene: 7. The CDR3 has 15 amino acids.

This clone has just a few counts. The rearrangement links TRBV29-1 to TRBJ2-3, with 11 bases matching TRBD2. With 7 bases clipped from V and 5 bases from J, the junction kept 5 bases outside the gene matches. The length of the CDR3 is 13 residues. The germline V gene has CDR1 SQVTM and CDR2 ANQGSEA. This chain's CDR3 is CSAGTSGLDTQYF. Here the CDR3 DNA reads TGCAGCGCCGGGACTAGCGGATTAGATACGCAGTATTTT.

In this sample, this clone turned up a few times. The genes are TRBV4-2 and TRBJ1-2; D gene unclear. V was cut by 0 bases and J by 4 bases, with 9 bases left in between. This CDR3 is 14 amino acids long. Germline-derived CDR1 and CDR2 are LGHNA and YNFKEQ. As DNA, the CDR3 is TGTGCCAGCAGCCAAGACGGGTCGGGCTATGGCTACACCTTC. It yields the protein CASSQDGSGYGYTF.

V is TRBV9 and J is TRBJ1-4; D not resolved. The CDR3 has 13 amino acids. Germline V gives CDR1 SGDLS, CDR2 YYNGEE. Trimming took 0 bases from V and 8 from J, leaving 8 bases between them. The CDR3: CASSVGTSEKLFF. CDR3 nucleotides: TGTGCCAGCAGCGTAGGCACTTCCGAAAAACTGTTTTTT.

The chain employs TRBV5-1 and TRBJ1-1; 7 bases match TRBD1. Trimming removed 0 bases from V and 6 bases from J; junction bases left unmatched: 8. There are 15 residues in the CDR3. The germline V gene encodes CDR1 SGHRS and CDR2 YFSETQ. CDR3 sequence: CASSLADRDFPEAFF. In DNA form, the CDR3 reads TGCGCCAGCAGCTTGGCTGACAGGGACTTTCCTGAAGCTTTCTTT.

The chain combines TRBV7-6 with TRBJ2-1; maybe TRBD2 (6 bases). The CDR3 covers 13 residues. Germline CDR1 and CDR2: SGHVS and FNYEAQ. V was pared by 5 bases and J by 7 bases, with 12 bases between. The CDR3 nucleotides are TGTGCCAGCAGCCTCGGGACTGCGAATGAGCAGTTCTTC. The encoded protein is CASSLGTANEQFF.

In this sample, this clone turned up once. The V and J genes are TRBV21-1 and TRBJ1-5; the listed D gene, TRBD1, was not tested against the DNA. TRBV21-1 is recorded as a pseudogene. The CDR3 consists of 22 residues. For the CDR3, the DNA is TGTGCCAGCAGCAAAGCCCCCCCGGGCTCGGGACAGCGGATTCCGGATTTGCAGCCCCAGCATTTT. Its translation: CASSKAPPGSGQRIPDLQPQHF.

The V call is TRBV5-5, the J call TRBJ2-5; D ambiguous. This CDR3 region has 14 residues. The germline V and J ends were trimmed by 0 bases and 0 bases, with 6 bases remaining between them. CDR1 SGHKS and CDR2 YYEKEE come from the germline V gene (reference sequence). The DNA for the CDR3 is TGTGCCAGCAGCTTGGCCAGGTACCAAGAGACCCAGTACTTC. It encodes CASSLARYQETQYF. The full variable domain, with the rest looked up from reference TRBV5-5 and TRBJ2-5, is DAGVTQSPTHLIKTRGQQVTLRCSPISGHKSVSWYQQVLGQGPQFIFQYYEKEERGRGNFPDRFSARQFPNYSSELNVNALLLGDSALYLCASSLARYQETQYFGPGTRLLVL.

This clone was recorded a few times. V gene TRBV6-5 combines with J gene TRBJ1-2; TRBD1 aligns across 7 bases. V shed 2 bases, J shed 4 bases, and the junction held 4 bases outside the gene matches. Germline CDR1 reads MNHEY; CDR2 reads SVGAGI. The CDR3 runs to 14 residues. The CDR3 region has the DNA TGTGCCAGCAGTTACGACAGGGCCCCCTATGGCTACACCTTC. This encodes CASSYDRAPYGYTF.

This chain links TRBV11-2 with TRBJ2-7; D gene uncertain. V lost 4 bases and J 0 bases, leaving 7 bases between the germline ends. Germline CDR1 and CDR2: SGHAT and FQNNGV. This CDR3 contains 13 residues. The CDR3 sequence is CASSSESSYEQYF. For the CDR3, the DNA is TGTGCCAGCAGCTCAGAGTCCTCCTACGAGCAGTACTTC.

This clone was detected once. V is TRBV28 and J is TRBJ2-7; 11 bases map to TRBD2. The CDR3 spans 15 residues. Germline values: CDR1 MDHEN, CDR2 SYDVKM. The J segment lost 4 bases and the V segment lost 6 bases, leaving 8 bases of the junction unmatched. The CDR3 loop reads CASSSPTSGGYEQYF. Written as DNA, the CDR3 is TGTGCCAGCAGCTCCCCCACTAGCGGGGGTTACGAGCAGTACTTC.

This clone was seen only once. The chain carries TRBV18 and TRBJ1-4; no definite D call. CDR3 length equals 16 residues. Looked up from germline, CDR1 is KGHSH and CDR2 is LQKENI. Trimming removed 3 bases from V and 3 bases from J, with 14 bases in between. The CDR3 loop reads CASSPYGPAPNEKLFF. The CDR3 DNA sequence: TGTGCCAGCTCACCCTACGGGCCGGCGCCTAATGAAAAACTGTTTTTT.

This sequence joins TRBV7-9 and TRBJ2-1, with 13 bases identical to TRBD2. V shed 3 bases, J shed 4 bases, and the junction held 6 bases outside the gene matches. The CDR3 has 17 residues. Germline-derived CDR1 and CDR2 are SEHNR and FQNEAQ (reference sequence). This CDR3 is CASSLGTSGALYNEQFF. CDR3 coding DNA: TGTGCCAGCAGCTTGGGGACTAGCGGGGCCCTATACAATGAGCAGTTCTTC.

V gene TRBV5-4 combines with J gene TRBJ2-3; 7 nucleotides align to TRBD1. Germline V gene lookup returns CDR1 SGHNT and CDR2 YYREEE (reference sequence). V shed 1 base, J shed 0 bases, and the junction held 8 bases outside the gene matches. The CDR3 runs to 17 residues. CDR3 sequence: CASSLSRGLFSTDTQYF. Written as DNA, the CDR3 is TGTGCCAGCAGCTTGTCTAGGGGGCTCTTTAGCACAGATACGCAGTATTTT.

The CDR3 coding sequence is TGTGCCATCACAATGGGGATTGAGAATGAAAAACTGTTTTTT. Translating it yields CAITMGIENEKLFF. This sequence joins TRBV2 and TRBJ1-4; D is unclear. The CDR3 contains 14 residues. V shed 10 bases and J shed 5 bases, with 17 bases lying between them. Germline V lookup: CDR1 SNHLY, CDR2 FYNNEI.

This rearrangement joins TRBV19 to TRBJ2-3; TRBD1 matches at 8 bases. The V gene end was trimmed by 6 bases and the J gene end by 6 bases; junction bases not matched to a gene: 11. The CDR3 has 15 amino acids. CDR1 LNHDA and CDR2 SQIVND come from the germline V gene (reference sequence). The CDR3 nucleotides read TGTGCCAGTAGAAGGGGGACAGGAACTTTTGATACGCAGTATTTT. It specifies CASRRGTGTFDTQYF.

CDR3 protein: CASSQGPNQPQHF. In DNA, the CDR3 is TGTGCCAGCAGCCAAGGACCTAATCAGCCCCAGCATTTT. The gene calls are TRBV7-7 and TRBJ1-5, with D unresolved. This CDR3 comprises 13 residues. V shed 5 bases and J shed 4 bases, with 9 bases lying between them. Germline CDR1 is SSHAT and CDR2 is FNYEAQ (reference sequence). The whole variable domain, filled in from reference TRBV7-7 and TRBJ1-5, reads GAGVSQSPRYKVTKRGQDVTLRCDPISSHATLYWYQQALGQGPEFLTYFNYEAQPDKSGLPSDRFSAERPEGSISTLTIQRTEQRDSAMYRCASSQGPNQPQHFGDGTRLSIL.

The chain links TRBV4-1 to TRBJ1-1; possibly TRBD1 for D (6 bases). Germline values: CDR1 MGHRA, CDR2 YSYEKL. The CDR3 spans 14 residues. Between the trimmed V and J ends, which lost 3 bases and 4 bases, there was a span of 12 bases. The CDR3 loop is CASSQEEGGTEAFF. Written as DNA, the CDR3 is TGCGCCAGCAGCCAGGAGGAGGGGGGCACTGAAGCTTTCTTT.